The 20 T cell receptor beta chains presented below share a single source sample, sequenced in a study of identifying expanded T cells in peripheral blood. Sequenced by immunoSEQ multiplex PCR; TCRdb stores in-frame clones only, minus some. The profile shows about 89,000 clones, approximately 86% of them singletons. The sample comprised blood. The receptor source for this set is a person aged 18 to 69 in good health.

The rearrangement joins TRBV2 to TRBJ2-7; D tentatively fits TRBD1 or TRBD2 (5 bases each). Trimming removed 6 bases at V and 5 bases at J, with 20 bases between. The germline V gene has CDR1 SNHLY and CDR2 FYNNEI. This CDR3 has 15 residues. The CDR3 bases are TGTGCCAGCAGGGGGACGGGCTCTCACCCCCACGAGCAGTACTTC. It encodes CASRGTGSHPHEQYF.

CDR3 loop: CASSPLGAWKGTEAFF. For the CDR3, the DNA is TGTGCCAGCAGTCCCCTTGGGGCGTGGAAGGGGACTGAAGCTTTCTTT. The chain combines TRBV27 with TRBJ1-1, with a weak D call TRBD1 (5 bases). V was trimmed by 5 bases and J by 5 bases, leaving 21 bases between them. This CDR3 contains 16 residues. Germline CDR1 MNHEY, CDR2 SMNVEV (reference sequence).

The chain uses TRBV2 and TRBJ1-2; no definite D call. The CDR3 is 14 residues long. Trimming removed 5 bases at V and 3 bases at J, with 13 bases between. Germline assignment: CDR1 SNHLY and CDR2 FYNNEI. The CDR3 loop reads CASSLVGYDYGYTF. For the CDR3, the DNA is TGTGCCAGCAGTCTTGTAGGGTACGACTATGGCTACACCTTC.

As for this clone: One end of the junction varies from germline; a read error may be responsible. The J gene is TRBJ2-7, the V gene TRBV6-5; a possible D gene is TRBD1 (6 bases). Per the germline V gene, CDR1 is MNHEY and CDR2 is SVGAGI. The CDR3 runs to 13 residues. The CDR3 here is CASSYSGQMEQYF. In nucleotides, the CDR3 is TGTGCCAGCAGTTACTCGGGACAAATGGAGCAATACTTC.

The V and J genes are TRBV28 and TRBJ2-7; D remains ambiguous. V gave up 2 bases and J gave up 0 bases, with 14 bases separating them. The CDR3 has 16 residues. From germline, CDR1 is MDHEN and CDR2 SYDVKM. CDR3 amino acids: CASSLQQTFLSYEQYF. The CDR3 DNA sequence: TGTGCCAGCAGTTTACAACAGACATTCCTCTCCTACGAGCAGTACTTC.

The chain is built from TRBV19 and TRBJ1-1, with a possible D match to TRBD1 (6 bases). V gave up 4 bases and J gave up 1 base, with 13 bases separating them. The CDR3 consists of 15 residues. Germline lookup yields CDR1 LNHDA and CDR2 SQIVND (reference sequence). The CDR3 DNA reads TGTGCCAGTAGTAACACAGGGCGCCCGAACACTGAAGCTTTCTTT. Amino acids: CASSNTGRPNTEAFF.

The V call is TRBV9, the J call TRBJ1-4; no firm D call. From germline, CDR1 is SGDLS and CDR2 YYNGEE. Trimming took off 7 bases at V and 5 bases at J, with 18 bases between the two ends. The CDR3 runs 15 residues. The CDR3 is CASSPPGGGNEKLFF. CDR3 DNA sequence: TGTGCCAGCTCTCCACCGGGTGGAGGGAATGAAAAACTGTTTTTT.

This sequence joins TRBV4-3 and TRBJ1-6; D ambiguous. CDR1 LGHNA and CDR2 YSLEER come from the germline V gene. Trimming left V 1 base short and J 10 bases short, with 17 bases between. CDR3 length: 16 residues. CDR3 loop: CASSQGFNNRESPLHF. Here the CDR3 DNA reads TGCGCCAGCAGCCAAGGTTTTAATAACAGAGAGTCACCCCTCCACTTT.

This clone was detected a few times. This CDR3 is also generated by other DNA sequences in the sample. V and J are TRBV7-2 and TRBJ2-7, with D hard to call. Germline V gives CDR1 SGHTA, CDR2 FQGNSA. Trimming left V 1 base short and J 7 bases short, with 5 bases between. There are 11 residues in the CDR3. Written as DNA, the CDR3 is TGTGCCAGCAGCTTAGGACTTGAGCAGTACTTC. Translation gives CASSLGLEQYF.

J is TRBJ2-3 and V is TRBV2; 8 bases fit TRBD2. Germline assignment: CDR1 SNHLY and CDR2 FYNNEI. This CDR3 is built from 14 residues. V dropped 3 bases and J dropped 3; count of bases not matched to a gene: 2. In DNA form, the CDR3 reads TGTGCCAGCAGTGAGGGGACTAGTACAGATACGCAGTATTTT. Translation: CASSEGTSTDTQYF.

The table lists this clone with a count of one. The genes are TRBV29-1 and TRBJ1-1, with D unresolved. Germline CDR1 is SQVTM and CDR2 is ANQGSEA. The CDR3 sequence is 13 residues long. V lost 5 bases and J lost 1, with 11 bases in between. CDR3 amino acids: CSVHGQENTEAFF. In nucleotides, the CDR3 is TGCAGCGTTCATGGGCAGGAGAACACTGAAGCTTTCTTT.

The chain carries TRBV4-3 and TRBJ1-1; D ambiguous. The CDR3 totals 14 residues. Per the germline V gene, CDR1 is LGHNA and CDR2 is YSLEER. The ends were cut back, 0 bases at V and 7 bases at J, with 12 bases in the middle. The CDR3 reads CASSQDVGEREAFF. CDR3 DNA: TGCGCCAGCAGCCAAGATGTGGGTGAACGTGAAGCTTTCTTT.

The chain is built from TRBV15 and TRBJ1-1, with 9 bases identical to TRBD1. This CDR3 region has 14 residues. The germline CDR1 and CDR2 sequences are LNHNV and YYDKDF (reference sequence). V gave up 9 bases and J gave up 6 bases; unmatched junction bases: 11. The CDR3 reads CATGQGGPDAEAFF. DNA for the CDR3: TGTGCCACGGGACAGGGAGGGCCCGATGCTGAAGCTTTCTTT.

The chain is built from TRBV7-2 and TRBJ2-5, with a possible D match to TRBD1 (6 bases). The CDR3 runs to 14 residues. In germline, CDR1 is SGHTA, CDR2 FQGNSA. The V gene lost 3 bases and the J gene lost 2 bases, with 10 bases spanning the gap. CDR3 sequence (DNA): TGTGCCAGCAGCTTGACAGGCCCTCAAGAGACCCAGTACTTC. It codes for CASSLTGPQETQYF.

This clone was seen just once. The V gene is TRBV7-2, the J gene TRBJ2-5; D may be TRBD2 (6 bases). Germline CDR1 reads SGHTA; CDR2 reads FQGNSA. This CDR3 is built from 13 residues. The germline V and J ends were trimmed by 1 base and 5 bases, with 8 bases remaining between them. This CDR3 is CASSLGLAETQYF. DNA of the CDR3: TGTGCCAGCAGCTTAGGTCTAGCGGAGACCCAGTACTTC.

The V gene is TRBV5-6, the J gene TRBJ1-4, with TRBD1 matching over 8 bases. The CDR3 has 14 residues. Trimming at V came to 2 bases and at J to 10 bases, leaving 7 bases not matched to a gene. In germline, CDR1 is SGHDT, CDR2 YYEEEE. DNA for the CDR3: TGTGCCAGCAGCTTTGGACAGGGAGTAGGAAAACTGTTTTTT. Translated: CASSFGQGVGKLFF.

This chain links TRBV11-2 with TRBJ2-5; no definite D call. The CDR3 consists of 12 residues. The V end lost 5 bases, the J end lost 8 bases, and 12 bases lay between the germline ends. Germline CDR1 reads SGHAT; CDR2 reads FQNNGV. The CDR3 DNA is TGTGCCAGCAGCAAGACCCCGTCAACCCAGTACTTC. This sequence encodes CASSKTPSTQYF.

The rearrangement joins TRBV2 to TRBJ1-5, with no clear D. Deletions cut 6 bases from V and 0 bases from J, with 9 bases between. The CDR3 is 14 amino acids. Germline V gene sequence: CDR1 SNHLY, CDR2 FYNNEI. The CDR3 coding sequence is TGTGCCAGCAGCACGGAGTATAGCAATCAGCCCCAGCATTTT. Amino acids: CASSTEYSNQPQHF.

This rearrangement joins TRBV6-1 to TRBJ1-4; the D gene is possibly TRBD1 (5 bases). This CDR3 comprises 16 residues. Trimming shortened V by 2 bases and J by 7 bases, and 17 bases separated the two germline ends. CDR1 is MNHNS and CDR2 is SASEGT in the germline V gene. The DNA of the CDR3 is TGTGCCAGCAGTGAATTACTAGGGGCTAGGGGTGAAAAACTGTTTTTT. This sequence encodes CASSELLGARGEKLFF.

This chain connects TRBV4-3 to TRBJ2-7; the D is unclear. Germline V gene data show CDR1 as LGHNA and CDR2 as YSLEER. The CDR3 consists of 16 residues. Trimming cost V 0 bases and J 0 bases, with 12 bases left between them. CDR3 protein: CASSQDSTASSYEQYF. The CDR3 DNA follows: TGCGCCAGCAGCCAAGATAGCACAGCGAGCTCCTACGAGCAGTACTTC.